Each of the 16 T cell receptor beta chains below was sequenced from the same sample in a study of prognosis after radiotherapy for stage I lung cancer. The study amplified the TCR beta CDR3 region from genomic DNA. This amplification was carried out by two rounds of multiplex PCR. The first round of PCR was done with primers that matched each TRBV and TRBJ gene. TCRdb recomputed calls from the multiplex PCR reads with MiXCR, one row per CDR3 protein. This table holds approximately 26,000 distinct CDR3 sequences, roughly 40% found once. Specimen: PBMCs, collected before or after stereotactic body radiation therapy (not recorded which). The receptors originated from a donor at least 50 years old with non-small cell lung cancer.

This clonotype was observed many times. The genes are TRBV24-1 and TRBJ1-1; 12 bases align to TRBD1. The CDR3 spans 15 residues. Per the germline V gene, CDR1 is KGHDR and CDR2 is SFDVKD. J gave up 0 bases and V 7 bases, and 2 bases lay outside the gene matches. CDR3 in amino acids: CATRGQGAMNTEAFF. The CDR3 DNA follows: TGTGCCACCAGGGGACAGGGGGCCATGAACACTGAAGCTTTCTTT.

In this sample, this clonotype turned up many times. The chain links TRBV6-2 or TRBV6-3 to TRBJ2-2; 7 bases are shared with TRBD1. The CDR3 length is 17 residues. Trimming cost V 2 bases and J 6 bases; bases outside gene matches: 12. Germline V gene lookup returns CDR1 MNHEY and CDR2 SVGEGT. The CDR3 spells CASSYRKTGIKAGELFF. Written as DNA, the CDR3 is TGTGCCAGCAGTTACCGGAAGACAGGGATAAAGGCCGGGGAGCTGTTTTTT.

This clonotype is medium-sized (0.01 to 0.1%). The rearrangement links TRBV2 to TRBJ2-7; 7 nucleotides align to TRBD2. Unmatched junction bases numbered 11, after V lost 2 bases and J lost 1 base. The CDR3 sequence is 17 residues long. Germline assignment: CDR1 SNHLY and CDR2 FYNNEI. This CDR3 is CASSETSLAGLSYEQYF. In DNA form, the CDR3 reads TGTGCCAGCAGTGAAACCTCCCTGGCGGGACTATCCTACGAGCAGTACTTC.

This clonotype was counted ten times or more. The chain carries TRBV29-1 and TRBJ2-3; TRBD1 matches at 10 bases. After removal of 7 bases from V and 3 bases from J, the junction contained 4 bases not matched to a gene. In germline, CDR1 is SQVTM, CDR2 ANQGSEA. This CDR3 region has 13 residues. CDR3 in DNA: TGCAGCGGGGACAGGGGTGGAACAGATACGCAGTATTTT. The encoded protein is CSGDRGGTDTQYF.

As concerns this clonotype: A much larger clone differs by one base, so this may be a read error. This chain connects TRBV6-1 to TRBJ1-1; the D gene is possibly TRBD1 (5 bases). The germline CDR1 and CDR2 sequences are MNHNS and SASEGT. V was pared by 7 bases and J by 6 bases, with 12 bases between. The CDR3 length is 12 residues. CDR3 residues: CASIPRGAEAFF. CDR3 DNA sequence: TGTGCCAGCATCCCTCGGGGGGCTGAAGCTTTCTTT.

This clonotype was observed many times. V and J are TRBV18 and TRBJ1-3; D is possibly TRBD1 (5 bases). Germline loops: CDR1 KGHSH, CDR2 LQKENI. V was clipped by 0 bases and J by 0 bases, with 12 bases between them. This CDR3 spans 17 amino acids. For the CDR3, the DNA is TGTGCCAGCTCACCACCGGGACGGAGCTACTCTGGAAACACCATATATTTT. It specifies CASSPPGRSYSGNTIYF.

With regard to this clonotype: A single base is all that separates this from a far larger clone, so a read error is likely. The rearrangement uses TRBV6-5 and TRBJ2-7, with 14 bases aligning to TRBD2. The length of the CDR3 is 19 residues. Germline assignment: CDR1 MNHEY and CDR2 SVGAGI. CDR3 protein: CASSNRGTGTSGRNREHYF. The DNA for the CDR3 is TGTGCCAGCTCGAACCGGGGGACCGGGACTAGCGGGAGAAATAGGGAGCATTACTTC.

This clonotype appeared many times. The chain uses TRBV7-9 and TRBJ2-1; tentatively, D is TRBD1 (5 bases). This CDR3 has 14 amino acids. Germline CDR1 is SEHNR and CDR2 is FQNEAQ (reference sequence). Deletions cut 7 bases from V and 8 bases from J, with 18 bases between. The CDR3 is CASTQTDKEYEQFF. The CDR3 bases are TGTGCCAGCACCCAGACAGACAAAGAGTATGAGCAGTTCTTC.

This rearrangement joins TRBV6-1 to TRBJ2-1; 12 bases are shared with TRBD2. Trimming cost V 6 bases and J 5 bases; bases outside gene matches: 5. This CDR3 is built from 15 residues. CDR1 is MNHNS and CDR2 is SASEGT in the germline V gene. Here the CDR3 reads CASRETSGGNNEQFF. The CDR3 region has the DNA TGTGCCAGCAGGGAAACTAGCGGGGGGAACAATGAGCAGTTCTTC.

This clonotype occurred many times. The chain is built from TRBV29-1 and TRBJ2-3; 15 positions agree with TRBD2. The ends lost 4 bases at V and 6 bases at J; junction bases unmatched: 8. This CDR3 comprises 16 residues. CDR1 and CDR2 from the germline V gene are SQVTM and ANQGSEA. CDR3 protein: CSVGTSGRALWDTQYF. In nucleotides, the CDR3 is TGCAGCGTTGGGACTAGCGGGAGGGCTCTATGGGATACGCAGTATTTT.

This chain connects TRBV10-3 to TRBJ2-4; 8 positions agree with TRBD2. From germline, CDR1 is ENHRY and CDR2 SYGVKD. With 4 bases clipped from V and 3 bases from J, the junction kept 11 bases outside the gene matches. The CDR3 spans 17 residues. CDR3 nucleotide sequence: TGTGCCATCAGTGGGACTAGCTGGAGGGCCAGCAAAAACATTCAGTACTTC. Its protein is CAISGTSWRASKNIQYF.

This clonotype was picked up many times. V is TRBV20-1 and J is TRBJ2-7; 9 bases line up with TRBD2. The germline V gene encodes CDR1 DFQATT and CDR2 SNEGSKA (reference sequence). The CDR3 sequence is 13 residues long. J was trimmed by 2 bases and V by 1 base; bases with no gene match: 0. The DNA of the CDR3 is TGCAGTGCTAGAGGACTAGCGGCCTACGAGCAGTACTTC. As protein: CSARGLAAYEQYF.

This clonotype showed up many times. The CDR3 bases are TGTGCCAGCAGCGACCCCTTGGTACCTAGCGGAGTTAGCACAGATACGCAGTATTTT. Amino acids: CASSDPLVPSGVSTDTQYF. The genes are TRBV9 and TRBJ2-3; 7 nucleotides match TRBD2. This CDR3 spans 19 amino acids. The germline V gene encodes CDR1 SGDLS and CDR2 YYNGEE. With V trimmed by 3 bases and J by 0 bases, 16 bases remained unmatched.

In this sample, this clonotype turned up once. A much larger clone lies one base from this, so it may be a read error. The CDR3 spells CASSQGETPHETQYF. The CDR3 nucleotides are TGTGCCAGCAGCCAAGGCGAGACCCCCCACGAGACCCAGTACTTC. The chain couples TRBV3-1 to TRBJ2-5; D is uncertain. CDR1 is LGHDT, CDR2 YNNKEL, per germline (reference sequence). This CDR3 region has 15 residues. V was pared by 1 base and J by 5 bases, with 14 bases between.

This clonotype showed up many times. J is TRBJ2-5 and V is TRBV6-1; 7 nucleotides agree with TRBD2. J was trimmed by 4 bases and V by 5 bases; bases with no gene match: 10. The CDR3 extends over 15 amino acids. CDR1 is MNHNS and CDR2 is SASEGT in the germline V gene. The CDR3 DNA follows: TGTGCCAGCAGTAACGCCGGGACTAACTTAGAGACCCAGTACTTC. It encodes CASSNAGTNLETQYF.

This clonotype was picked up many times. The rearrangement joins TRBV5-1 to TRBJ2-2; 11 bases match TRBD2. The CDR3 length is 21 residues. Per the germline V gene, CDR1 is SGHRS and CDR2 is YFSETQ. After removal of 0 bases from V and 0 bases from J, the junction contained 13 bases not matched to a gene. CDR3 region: CASSLGGMASGRPPNTGELFF. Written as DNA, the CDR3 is TGCGCCAGCAGCTTGGGGGGAATGGCTAGCGGGAGGCCCCCGAACACCGGGGAGCTGTTTTTT.